This T cell receptor beta chain was captured in a study of shared clonotypes between healthy human individuals. The CDR3 sequence is 15 residues long. With 5 bases clipped from V and 0 bases from J, the junction kept 6 bases outside the gene matches. CDR1 SGHAT and CDR2 FQNNGV come from the germline V gene. Profiled with immunoSEQ multiplex PCR; TCRdb holds only in-frame clones, not every one. The profile shows roughly 2.5 million clones, approximately 90% of them singletons. Subsets obtained from CD4+ cells comprised CD45RA+ naive and CD45RA-negative memory cells. Comment on this clone: Its target is unknown.

Overall study findings and caveats: Compared with clonotypes that all four donors shared, non-shared clonotypes had lower generation probabilities. Only blood was sampled; tissue repertoires likely differ.

The receptor comes from a man younger than 35 in good health. Sequenced sample: naive CD4+ T cells sorted from blood. Subset specified: CD45RA+ positively selected. The chain employs TRBV11-2 and TRBJ1-1, with TRBD1 identical over 7 bases. The DNA for the CDR3 is TGTGCCAGCAGCCGCCGACAGGGAGTGAACACTGAAGCTTTCTTT. As protein: CASSRRQGVNTEAFF.